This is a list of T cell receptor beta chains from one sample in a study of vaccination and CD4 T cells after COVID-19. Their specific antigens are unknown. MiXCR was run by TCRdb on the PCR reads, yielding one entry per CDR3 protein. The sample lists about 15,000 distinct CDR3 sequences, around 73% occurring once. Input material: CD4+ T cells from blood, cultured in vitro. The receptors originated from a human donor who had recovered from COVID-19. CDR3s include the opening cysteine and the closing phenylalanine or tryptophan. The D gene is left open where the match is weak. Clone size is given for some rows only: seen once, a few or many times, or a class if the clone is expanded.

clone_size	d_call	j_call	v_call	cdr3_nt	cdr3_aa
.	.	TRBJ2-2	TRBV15	TGTGCCACCAGCAGAGGGGGGGCTGCCGGGAGCACCGGGGAGCTGTTTTTT	CATSRGGAAGSTGELFF
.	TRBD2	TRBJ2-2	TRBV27	TGTGCCAGCAAGCGGGGGCAAGTGGACACCGGGGAGCTGTTTTTT	CASKRGQVDTGELFF
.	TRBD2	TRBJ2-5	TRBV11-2	TGTGCCAGCAGCTTGCAGACTAGCGGGGGACGACCTAGAGAGACCCAGTACTTC	CASSLQTSGGRPRETQYF
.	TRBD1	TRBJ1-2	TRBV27	TGTGCCAGCAGTTCCCCGACAGGGGTAGAGAACTATGGCTACACCTTC	CASSSPTGVENYGYTF
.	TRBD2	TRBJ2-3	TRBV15	TGTGCCACCAGCAGAGATTGGTCTAGCGGGAGCACAGATACGCAGTATTTT	CATSRDWSSGSTDTQYF
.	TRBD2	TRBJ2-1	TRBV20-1	TGCAGTGCCCTCCGGGCTAGCGGCAATGAGCAGTTCTTC	CSALRASGNEQFF
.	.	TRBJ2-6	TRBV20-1	TGCAGTGCTAGAGATTTAGGGGCCAACGTCCTGACTTTC	CSARDLGANVLTF
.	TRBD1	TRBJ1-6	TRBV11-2	TGTGCCAGTTCCGGACAGGGCAATTCACCCCTCCACTTT	CASSGQGNSPLHF
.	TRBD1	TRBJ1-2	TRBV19	TGTGCCTGTCGACAGGGAAGTTATGGCTACACCTTC	CACRQGSYGYTF
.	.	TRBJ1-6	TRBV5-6	TGTGCCAGCAGCCGACTCGTAATCCTCCGGTCACCCCTCCACTTT	CASSRLVILRSPLHF
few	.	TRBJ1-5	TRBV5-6	TGTGCCAGCAGCCACAAACTGGGGCTCAATCAGCCCCAGCATTTT	CASSHKLGLNQPQHF
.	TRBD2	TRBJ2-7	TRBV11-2	TGTGCCAGCAGCTTCTTGAGCGGGATTCGCTCCTACGAGCAGTACTTC	CASSFLSGIRSYEQYF
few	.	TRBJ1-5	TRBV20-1	TGCAGTGCTAGAGTAACCAGATATAGCAATCAGCCCCAGCATTTT	CSARVTRYSNQPQHF
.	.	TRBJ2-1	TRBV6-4	TGTGCCAGCAGCCCCGGGACGGACTACAATGAGCAGTTCTTC	CASSPGTDYNEQFF
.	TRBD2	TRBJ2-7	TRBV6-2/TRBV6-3	TGTGCCAGCAGTTACGGCGGGAGTCCGAGCGAGCAGTACTTC	CASSYGGSPSEQYF
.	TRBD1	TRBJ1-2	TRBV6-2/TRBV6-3	TGTGCCAGCAGTTACTCGGCAGGGGGCTCTCATGGCTACACCTTC	CASSYSAGGSHGYTF
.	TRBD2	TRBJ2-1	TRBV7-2	TGTGCCAGCAGCCCATCGGGACTAGCGGGATCTAATGAGCAGTTCTTC	CASSPSGLAGSNEQFF
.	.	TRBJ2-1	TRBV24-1	TGTGCCACCAGTGACCCAGGGGCCTACAATGAGCAGTTCTTC	CATSDPGAYNEQFF
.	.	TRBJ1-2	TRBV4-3	TGCGCCAGCAGCCAAGAAGTTAGCCCCCGTCGGGGCTACACCTTC	CASSQEVSPRRGYTF
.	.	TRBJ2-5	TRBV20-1	TGCAGTGCTAGACCTGGGCAGGGGTCGACCCAGTACTTC	CSARPGQGSTQYF
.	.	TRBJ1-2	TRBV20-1	TGCAGTGCTCCCTCCAGAAACTATGGCTACACCTTC	CSAPSRNYGYTF
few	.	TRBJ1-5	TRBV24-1	TGTGCCACCAGTCCGTCACACGGTAGCAATCAGCCCCAGCATTTT	CATSPSHGSNQPQHF
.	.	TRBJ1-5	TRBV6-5	TGTGCCAGCAGTTACCCAAGGGGGGGGGGACCCAATCAGCCCCAGCATTTT	CASSYPRGGGPNQPQHF
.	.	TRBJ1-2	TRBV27	TGTGCCAGCAGTTTATCCGGGACAATAGCTAACTATGGCTACACCTTC	CASSLSGTIANYGYTF
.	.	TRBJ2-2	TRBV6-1	TGTGCCAGCAGTGAAAGTGAGGGGGAGGGCGGGGAGCTGTTTTTT	CASSESEGEGGELFF
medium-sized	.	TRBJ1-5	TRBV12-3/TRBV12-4	TGTGCCAGCAGTTTATCGGGGTACGGGCAGCCCCAGCATTTT	CASSLSGYGQPQHF
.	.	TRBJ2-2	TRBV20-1	TGCAGTGCTAGAGATCTTTGGCCCGGGGAGCTGTTTTTT	CSARDLWPGELFF
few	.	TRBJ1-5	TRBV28	TGTGCCAGTGGTCTAGGGATAAATCAGCCCCAGCATTTT	CASGLGINQPQHF
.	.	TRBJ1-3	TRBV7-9	TGTGCCAGCAGCTTGTCCCCTCCCGTGGACACCATATATTTT	CASSLSPPVDTIYF
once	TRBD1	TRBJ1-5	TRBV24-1	TGTGCCACCAGTGTCGCGGACAGGGGGCAGAATCAGCCCCAGCATTTT	CATSVADRGQNQPQHF
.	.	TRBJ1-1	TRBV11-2	TGTGCCAGCAGCTTAGACCAGGGACGGGGTGAAGCTTTCTTT	CASSLDQGRGEAFF
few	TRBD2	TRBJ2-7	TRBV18	TGTGCCAGCTCACCACCTTCCGGGAGGGGGAACGAGCAGTACTTC	CASSPPSGRGNEQYF
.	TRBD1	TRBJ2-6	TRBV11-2	TGTGCCAGCAGCTCCTTAACCACAGGGGGAAGGACTGGGGCCAACGTCCTGACTTTC	CASSSLTTGGRTGANVLTF
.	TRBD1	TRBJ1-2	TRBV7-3	TGTGCCAGCAGCTTAGAAGCAGGGGGCGCGTATGGCTACACCTTC	CASSLEAGGAYGYTF
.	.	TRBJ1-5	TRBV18	TGTGCCAGCTCACGAGCTGGGGAGCGTCAGCCCCAGCATTTT	CASSRAGERQPQHF
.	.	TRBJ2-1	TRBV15	TGTGCCACCGGAAAGCAGGGGAGGGTGGCGAGTGGGCAGTTCTTC	CATGKQGRVASGQFF
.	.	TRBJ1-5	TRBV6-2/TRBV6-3	TGTGCCAGCACCCGGGATTTAGGCCCTAATGGCCAGCATTTT	CASTRDLGPNGQHF
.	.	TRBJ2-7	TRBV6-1	TGTGCCAGCACGGCGGGGAGCTTCTACGAGCAGTACTTC	CASTAGSFYEQYF
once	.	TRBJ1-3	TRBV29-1	TGCAGCGTTAGACAAAACTCTGGAAACACCATATATTTT	CSVRQNSGNTIYF
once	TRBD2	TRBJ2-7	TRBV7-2	TGTGCCAGCAGCTTAATGGGAGGGTTTACCTACGAGCAGTACTTC	CASSLMGGFTYEQYF
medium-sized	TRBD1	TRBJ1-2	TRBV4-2	TGTGCCAGCAGCATCATTCAGAGGGACAGGGAAGGCTACACCTTC	CASSIIQRDREGYTF
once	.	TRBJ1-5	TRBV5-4	TGTGCCAGCAGCTCTTCCACTGATCAGCCCCAGCATTTT	CASSSSTDQPQHF
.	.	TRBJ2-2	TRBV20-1	TGCAGTGCTAGCTGGAGGTCCGGGGAGCTGTTTTTT	CSASWRSGELFF
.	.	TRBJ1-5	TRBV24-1	TGTGCCACTGGGGATAGCAATCAGCCCCAGCATTTT	CATGDSNQPQHF
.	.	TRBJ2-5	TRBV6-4	TGTGCCAGCTCTTTGGGACCCTTTGACCCTCAGTACTTC	CASSLGPFDPQYF
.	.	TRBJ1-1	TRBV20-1	TGCAGTGCTAGAAAATTTAGTGGGAACACTGAAGCTTTCTTT	CSARKFSGNTEAFF
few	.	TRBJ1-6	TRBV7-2	TGTGCCAGCAGCTCCCGGCAGGGCTTTTCTTCAAGCCTCCACTTT	CASSSRQGFSSSLHF
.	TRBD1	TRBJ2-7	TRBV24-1	TGTGCCACCAGTGAGACAGGGACCTACGAGCAGTACTTC	CATSETGTYEQYF
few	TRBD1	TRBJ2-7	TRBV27	TGTGCCAGCGGGCATCCGGGACAGGGCTACGAGCAGTACTTC	CASGHPGQGYEQYF
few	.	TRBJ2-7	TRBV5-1	TGCGCCAGCAGCTTGGCCAGGCAGGGTGGTACGTACGAGCAGTACTTC	CASSLARQGGTYEQYF
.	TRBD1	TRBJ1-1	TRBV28	TGTGCCAGCAGTTCCCCCTCGGAGGGGGCGAGCACTGAAGCTTTCTTT	CASSSPSEGASTEAFF
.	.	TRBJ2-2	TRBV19	TGTGCCAGTAGATGGGCTCCTAACACCGGGGAGCTGTTTTTT	CASRWAPNTGELFF